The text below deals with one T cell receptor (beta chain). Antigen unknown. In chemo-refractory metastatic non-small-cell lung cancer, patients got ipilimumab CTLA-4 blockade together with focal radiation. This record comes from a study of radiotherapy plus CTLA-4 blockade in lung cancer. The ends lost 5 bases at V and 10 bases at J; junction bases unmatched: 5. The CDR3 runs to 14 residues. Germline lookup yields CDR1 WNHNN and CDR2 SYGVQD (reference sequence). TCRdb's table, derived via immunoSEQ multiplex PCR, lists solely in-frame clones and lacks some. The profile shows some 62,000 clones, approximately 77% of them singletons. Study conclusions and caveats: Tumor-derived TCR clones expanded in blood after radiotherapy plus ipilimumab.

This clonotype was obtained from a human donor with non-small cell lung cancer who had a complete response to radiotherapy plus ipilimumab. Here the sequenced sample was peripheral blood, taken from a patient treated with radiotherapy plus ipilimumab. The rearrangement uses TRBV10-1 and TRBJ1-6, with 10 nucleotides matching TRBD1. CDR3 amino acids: CASSPGTGASPLHF. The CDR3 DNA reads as TGCGCCAGCAGTCCCGGGACAGGGGCCTCACCCCTCCACTTT.